This TCR beta chain came from a study of OX40 agonist ivuxolimab in advanced cancers. TCRdb's table, derived via immunoSEQ multiplex PCR, lists solely in-frame clones and lacks some. Of under 55,000 clones in the sample, roughly 90% are singletons; the top ten hold approximately 15%. Remarks on this clone: The antigen is not known.

V gave up 1 base and J gave up 2 bases, with 13 bases separating them. Germline V gene sequence: CDR1 SEHNR, CDR2 FQNEAQ (reference sequence). This CDR3 contains 16 residues. Whole-study findings and limits: In CD8+ T cells, expanded clones were on average more numerous than in CD4+.

The specimen was CD4+ or CD8+ T cells sorted from blood, collected in a trial of the OX40 agonist ivuxolimab. The source is an adult with an advanced solid tumor such as melanoma, head and neck, liver or kidney cancer. The chain is built from TRBV7-9 and TRBJ2-3, with D perhaps TRBD1 (5 bases). Here the CDR3 reads CASSLEGYKPTDTQYF. The CDR3 DNA is TGTGCCAGCAGCTTAGAGGGGTACAAACCCACAGATACGCAGTATTTT.